The present entry profiles one TCR beta chain with its context. This entry comes from a study of control samples from healthy donors and cancer patients. V was pared by 2 bases and J by 1 base, with 11 bases between. Germline V gene sequence: CDR1 MDHEN, CDR2 SYDVKM. This CDR3 has 16 amino acids. Profiling relied on immunoSEQ multiplex PCR, and the TCRdb table lists in-frame clones only, not all of them. The sample lists around 63,000 clones, 70% to 90% occurring once. The receptor's source is a woman between 50 and 59 years old with head and neck cancer. The specimen sequenced was PBMCs. The chain employs TRBV28 and TRBJ2-2; possible D gene TRBD1, 6 bases. The CDR3 protein is CASSLPGTKNTGELFF. CDR3 coding DNA: TGTGCCAGCAGTTTACCGGGGACAAAGAACACCGGGGAGCTGTTTTTT.